The clone carrying this TCR beta chain has only a few counts. Its antigen remains unknown. The library had UMIs added by 3' ligation of an oligonucleotide to TCR cDNA. Whole-blood samples were more than 2 ml of peripheral blood from healthy adult volunteers. Cells were not sorted; total RNA input targeted about 1 to 1000 ng. This sample is drawn from a study of naive and memory T cell subsets. Trimming took 6 bases from V and 8 from J, leaving 16 bases between them. CDR3 length: 13 residues. Points from the study as a whole: Potentially, T cell activation and differentiation skew this RNA-based measurement.

Four PCR rounds used nested alpha and beta constant region primers plus the SP2 primer. Blood and skin TCR RNA was reverse transcribed with alpha and beta constant primers. TCRdb recomputed calls from the 5' RACE reads with MiXCR, one row per CDR3 protein. Among tens of thousands of distinct CDR3 sequences, roughly 7.5% were seen once, and the ten largest hold approximately 9.4%. The rearrangement uses TRBV12-3 or TRBV12-4 and TRBJ1-2, with D possibly TRBD1 on 6 matching bases. The TCR comes from a female donor in good health. CDR3 residues: CASRRDTRPGYTF. CDR3 in DNA: TGTGCCAGCAGAAGGGACACCAGACCGGGCTACACCTTC.